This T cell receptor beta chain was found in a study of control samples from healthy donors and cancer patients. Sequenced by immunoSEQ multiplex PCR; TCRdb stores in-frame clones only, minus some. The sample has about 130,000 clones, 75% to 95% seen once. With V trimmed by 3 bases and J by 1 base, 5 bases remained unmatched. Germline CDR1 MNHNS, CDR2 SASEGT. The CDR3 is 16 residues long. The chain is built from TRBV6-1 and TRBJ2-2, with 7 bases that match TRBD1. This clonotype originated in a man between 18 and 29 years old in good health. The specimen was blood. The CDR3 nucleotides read TGTGCCAGCAGTGACCGGGACAGATGGAACACCGGGGAGCTGTTTTTT. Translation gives CASSDRDRWNTGELFF.